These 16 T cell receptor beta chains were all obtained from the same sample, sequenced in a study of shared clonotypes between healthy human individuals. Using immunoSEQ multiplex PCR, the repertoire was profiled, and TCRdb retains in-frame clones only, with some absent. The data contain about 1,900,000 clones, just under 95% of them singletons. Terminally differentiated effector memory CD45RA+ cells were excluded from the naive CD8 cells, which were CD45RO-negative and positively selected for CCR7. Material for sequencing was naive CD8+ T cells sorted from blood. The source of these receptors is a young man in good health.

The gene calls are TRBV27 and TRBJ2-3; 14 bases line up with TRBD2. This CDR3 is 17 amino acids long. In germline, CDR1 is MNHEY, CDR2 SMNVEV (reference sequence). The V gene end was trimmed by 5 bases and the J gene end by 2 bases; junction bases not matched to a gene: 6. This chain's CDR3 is CASSPRLAGGATDTQYF. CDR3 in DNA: TGTGCCAGCAGTCCCCGACTAGCGGGGGGGGCCACAGATACGCAGTATTTT.

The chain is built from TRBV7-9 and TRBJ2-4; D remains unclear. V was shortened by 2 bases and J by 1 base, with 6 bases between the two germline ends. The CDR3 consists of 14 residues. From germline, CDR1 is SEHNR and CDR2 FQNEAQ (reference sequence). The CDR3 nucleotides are TGTGCCAGCAGCTTAAGGGATGCCAAAAACATTCAGTACTTC. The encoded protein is CASSLRDAKNIQYF. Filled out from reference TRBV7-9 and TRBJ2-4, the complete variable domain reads DTGVSQNPRHKITKRGQNVTFRCDPISEHNRLYWYRQTLGQGPEFLTYFQNEAQLEKSRLLSDRFSAERPKGSFSTLEIQRTEQGDSAMYLCASSLRDAKNIQYFGAGTRLSVL.

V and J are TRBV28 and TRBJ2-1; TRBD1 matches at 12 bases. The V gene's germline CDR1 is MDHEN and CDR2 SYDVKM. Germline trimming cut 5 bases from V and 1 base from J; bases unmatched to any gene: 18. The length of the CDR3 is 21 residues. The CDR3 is CASSTPGIRDRGRGSYNEQFF. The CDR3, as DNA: TGTGCCAGCAGTACACCGGGAATCCGGGACAGGGGGCGCGGGTCCTACAATGAGCAGTTCTTC.

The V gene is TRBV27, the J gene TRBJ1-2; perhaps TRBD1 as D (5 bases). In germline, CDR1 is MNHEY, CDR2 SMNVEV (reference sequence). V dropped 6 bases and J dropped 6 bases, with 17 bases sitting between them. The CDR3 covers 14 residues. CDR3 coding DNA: TGTGCCAGCAGGGGCAGGGCATCTCCCGATGGCTACACCTTC. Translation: CASRGRASPDGYTF.

This CDR3 reads CASSLAGAGGVNEQFF. In DNA, the CDR3 is TGTGCCAGCAGCTTAGCAGGGGCGGGAGGGGTAAATGAGCAGTTCTTC. The rearrangement links TRBV13 to TRBJ2-1, with 9 bases lining up with TRBD2. This CDR3 is 16 amino acids long. Germline V gives CDR1 PRHDT, CDR2 FYEKMQ (reference sequence). The ends lost 1 base at V and 7 bases at J; junction bases unmatched: 8.

CDR3 DNA sequence: TGCAGCGTTGTTGGGGCAGAGAGCTCTGGAAACACCATATATTTT. Encoded protein: CSVVGAESSGNTIYF. The V call is TRBV29-1, the J call TRBJ1-3, with a tentative D call TRBD1 (5 bases). The CDR3 extends over 15 amino acids. Trimming took off 4 bases at V and 0 bases at J, with 13 bases between the two ends. CDR1 and CDR2 from the germline V gene are SQVTM and ANQGSEA.

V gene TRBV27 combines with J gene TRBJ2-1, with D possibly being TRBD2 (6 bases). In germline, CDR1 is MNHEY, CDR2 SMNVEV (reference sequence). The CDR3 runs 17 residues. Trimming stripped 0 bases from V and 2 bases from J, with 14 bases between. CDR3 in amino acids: CASSLSKVGGPYNEQFF. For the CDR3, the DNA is TGTGCCAGCAGTTTATCGAAGGTGGGAGGACCCTACAATGAGCAGTTCTTC.

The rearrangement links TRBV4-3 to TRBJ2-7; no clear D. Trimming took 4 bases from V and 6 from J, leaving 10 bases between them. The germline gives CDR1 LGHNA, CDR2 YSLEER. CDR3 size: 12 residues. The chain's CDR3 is CASSPLNGEQYF. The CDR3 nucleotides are TGCGCCAGCAGCCCCTTGAACGGCGAGCAGTACTTC.

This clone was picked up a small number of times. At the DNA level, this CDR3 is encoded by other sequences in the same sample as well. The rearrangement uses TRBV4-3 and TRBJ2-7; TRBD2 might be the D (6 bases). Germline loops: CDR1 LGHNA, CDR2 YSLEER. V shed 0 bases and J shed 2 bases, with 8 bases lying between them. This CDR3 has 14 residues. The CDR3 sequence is CASSQDREAYEQYF. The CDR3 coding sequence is TGCGCCAGCAGCCAAGACAGGGAGGCCTACGAGCAGTACTTC.

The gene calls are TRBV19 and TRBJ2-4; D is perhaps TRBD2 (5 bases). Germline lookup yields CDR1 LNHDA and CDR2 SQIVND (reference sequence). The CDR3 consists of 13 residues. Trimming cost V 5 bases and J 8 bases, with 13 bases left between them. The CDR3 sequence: CASSRQFGDIQYF. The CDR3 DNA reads TGTGCCAGTAGTCGGCAGTTCGGGGACATTCAGTACTTC. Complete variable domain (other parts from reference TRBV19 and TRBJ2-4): DGGITQSPKYLFRKEGQNVTLSCEQNLNHDAMYWYRQDPGQGLRLIYYSQIVNDFQKGDIAEGYSVSREKKESFPLTVTSAQKNPTAFYLCASSRQFGDIQYFGAGTRLSVL.

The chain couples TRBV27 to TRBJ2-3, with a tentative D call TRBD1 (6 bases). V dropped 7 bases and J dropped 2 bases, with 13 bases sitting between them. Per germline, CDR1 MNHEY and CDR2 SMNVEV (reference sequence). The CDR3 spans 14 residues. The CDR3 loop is CASTFQGSTDTQYF. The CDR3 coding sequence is TGTGCCAGCACCTTTCAGGGGTCCACAGATACGCAGTATTTT.

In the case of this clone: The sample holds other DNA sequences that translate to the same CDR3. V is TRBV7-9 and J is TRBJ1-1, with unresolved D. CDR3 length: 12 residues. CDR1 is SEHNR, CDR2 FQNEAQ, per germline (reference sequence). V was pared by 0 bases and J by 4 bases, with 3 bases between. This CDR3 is CASSLAGTEAFF. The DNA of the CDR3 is TGTGCCAGCAGCTTAGCCGGCACTGAAGCTTTCTTT.

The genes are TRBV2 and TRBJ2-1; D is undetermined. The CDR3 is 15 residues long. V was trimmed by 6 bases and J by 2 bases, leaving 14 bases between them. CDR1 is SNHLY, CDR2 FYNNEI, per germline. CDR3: CASSDKSATYNEQFF. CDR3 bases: TGTGCCAGCAGCGATAAGAGTGCAACCTACAATGAGCAGTTCTTC.

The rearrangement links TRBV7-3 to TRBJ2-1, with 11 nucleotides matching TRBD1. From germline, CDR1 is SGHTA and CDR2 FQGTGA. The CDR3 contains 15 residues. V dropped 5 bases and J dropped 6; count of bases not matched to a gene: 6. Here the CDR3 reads CASSPGQGAFNEQFF. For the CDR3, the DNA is TGTGCCAGCAGCCCCGGACAGGGGGCGTTCAATGAGCAGTTCTTC.

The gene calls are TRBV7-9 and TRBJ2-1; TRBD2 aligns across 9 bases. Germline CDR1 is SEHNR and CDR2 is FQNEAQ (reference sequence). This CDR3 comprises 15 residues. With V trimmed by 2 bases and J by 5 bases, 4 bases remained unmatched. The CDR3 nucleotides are TGTGCCAGCAGCTTAAGCGGGGGGCTGGACAATGAGCAGTTCTTC. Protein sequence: CASSLSGGLDNEQFF.

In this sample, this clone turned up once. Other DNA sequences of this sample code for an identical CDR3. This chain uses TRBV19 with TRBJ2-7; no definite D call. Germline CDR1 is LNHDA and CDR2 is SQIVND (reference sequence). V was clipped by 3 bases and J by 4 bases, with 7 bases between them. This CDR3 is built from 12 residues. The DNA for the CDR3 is TGTGCCAGTAGTATTGGTGGATACGAGCAGTACTTC. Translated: CASSIGGYEQYF.